This TCR beta chain was sequenced for a study of T cells in Graves' hyperthyroidism and ophthalmopathy. The study defined stable Graves' hyperthyroidism as no ophthalmopathy progression within 18 months. Exclusion followed for patients with uncontrolled infection, other autoimmune disease, pregnancy or lactation. Clinical symptoms, serum thyroxine and TRAb, thyroid ultrasound and orbital computed tomography together formed the diagnostic basis. RNA transcripts served as the template for amplifying TCR beta CDR3 regions. The HTBI primer set served for first-round RT-PCR of the TCR CDR3. TCRdb processed the multiplex PCR reads anew with MiXCR; each CDR3 protein has one entry. Here the sample spans about 540,000 distinct CDR3 sequences, roughly 46% being singletons. CDR3 size: 15 residues. V lost 0 bases, J lost 5 bases, and 14 bases lay in between. Germline V gene lookup returns CDR1 SGHRS and CDR2 YFSETQ.

At least ten counts were recorded for this clonotype. What was sequenced was peripheral blood or thyroid tissue (not recorded which). The chain carries TRBV5-1 and TRBJ1-1; no clear D. The sequence came from a woman between 18 and 29 years old with Graves' hyperthyroidism. The CDR3 loop is CASSLAISRGTEAFF. The CDR3 DNA follows: TGCGCCAGCAGCTTGGCCATAAGTCGGGGTACTGAAGCTTTCTTT.